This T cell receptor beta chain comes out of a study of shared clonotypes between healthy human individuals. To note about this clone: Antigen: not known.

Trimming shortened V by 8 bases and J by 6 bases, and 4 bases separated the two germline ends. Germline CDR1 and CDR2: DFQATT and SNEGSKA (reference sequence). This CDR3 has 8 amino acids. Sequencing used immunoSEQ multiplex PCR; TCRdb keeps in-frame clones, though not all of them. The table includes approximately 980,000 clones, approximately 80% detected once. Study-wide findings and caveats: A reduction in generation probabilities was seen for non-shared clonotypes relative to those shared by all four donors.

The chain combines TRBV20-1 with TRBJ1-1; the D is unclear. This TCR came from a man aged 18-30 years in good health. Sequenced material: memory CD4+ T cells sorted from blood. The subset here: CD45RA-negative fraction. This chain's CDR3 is CSPPEAFF. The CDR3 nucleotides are TGCAGTCCACCTGAAGCTTTCTTT.